A selection of T cell receptor beta chains follows, all from one sample in a study of blood T cell repertoires in COVID-19. Data came from immunoSEQ multiplex PCR; TCRdb stores just in-frame clones and leaves some out. The sample holds roughly 43,000 clones; around 81% are singletons and the top ten take roughly 40%. The sequenced material came from peripheral blood. The receptors were sampled from a woman of 80 years or more with acute or convalescent COVID-19. Both conserved end residues are part of each CDR3. The D gene is left open where the match is weak. Clone size is given for some rows only: seen once, a few or many times, or a class if the clone is expanded.

size: .
J: TRBJ2-5
D: .
V: TRBV19
CDR3: CASKGNQGGTQYF
DNA: TGTGCCAGTAAGGGGAACCAGGGGGGGACCCAGTACTTC

size: .
J: TRBJ2-5
D: .
V: TRBV7-2
CDR3: CASSLQKTPGGETQYF
DNA: TGTGCCAGCAGCCTCCAGAAGACCCCAGGAGGGGAGACCCAGTACTTC

size: .
J: TRBJ2-2
D: TRBD2
V: TRBV28
CDR3: CASSLTRGSTGELFF
DNA: TGTGCCAGCAGTTTGACGCGGGGGTCAACCGGGGAGCTGTTTTTT

size: .
J: TRBJ2-3
D: TRBD1
V: TRBV11-3
CDR3: CASSSPRGLSTDTQYF
DNA: TGTGCCAGCAGCTCACCCAGGGGGCTTAGCACAGATACGCAGTATTTT

size: .
J: TRBJ2-2
D: .
V: TRBV7-8
CDR3: CASSLVASGEGELFF
DNA: TGTGCCAGCAGCTTAGTCGCTTCTGGTGAGGGGGAGCTGTTTTTT

size: .
J: TRBJ1-2
D: TRBD1
V: TRBV19
CDR3: CASSTQGARGGYTF
DNA: TGTGCCAGTAGTACGCAGGGGGCGAGGGGAGGCTACACCTTC

size: .
J: TRBJ1-2
D: .
V: TRBV7-9
CDR3: CASSFPGDYGYTF
DNA: TGTGCCAGCAGCTTTCCAGGGGACTATGGCTACACCTTC

size: once
J: TRBJ2-3
D: .
V: TRBV2
CDR3: CASSEGAGYTDTQYF
DNA: TGTGCCAGCAGTGAAGGGGCAGGCTACACAGATACGCAGTATTTT

size: few
J: TRBJ2-1
D: TRBD1
V: TRBV19
CDR3: CASSGRQGARGEQFF
DNA: TGTGCCAGTAGTGGGAGACAGGGGGCAAGAGGGGAGCAGTTCTTC

size: .
J: TRBJ1-6
D: .
V: TRBV2
CDR3: CASSERQPRDSPLHF
DNA: TGTGCCAGCAGTGAACGACAACCGAGAGATTCACCCCTCCACTTT

size: .
J: TRBJ2-2
D: TRBD1
V: TRBV29-1
CDR3: CSVTLPTGGVAGELFF
DNA: TGCAGCGTAACACTCCCCACAGGGGGAGTTGCCGGGGAGCTGTTTTTT

size: .
J: TRBJ1-2
D: TRBD1
V: TRBV13
CDR3: CASSLGQGQGYTF
DNA: TGTGCCAGCAGCCTTGGACAGGGACAAGGCTACACCTTC

size: .
J: TRBJ2-2
D: .
V: TRBV9
CDR3: CASSVAVDTGELFF
DNA: TGTGCCAGCAGCGTTGCGGTCGACACCGGGGAGCTGTTTTTT

size: .
J: TRBJ2-7
D: TRBD1
V: TRBV7-8
CDR3: CASSTRGSSYEQYF
DNA: TGTGCCAGCAGCACCAGGGGGTCCTCCTACGAGCAGTACTTC

size: few
J: TRBJ2-5
D: .
V: TRBV29-1
CDR3: CSAPGTNEETQYF
DNA: TGCAGCGCCCCCGGGACAAACGAAGAGACCCAGTACTTC

size: .
J: TRBJ1-2
D: .
V: TRBV6-6
CDR3: CASSLGSSYGYTF
DNA: TGTGCCAGCAGTCTTGGGAGTTCCTATGGCTACACCTTC

size: .
J: TRBJ1-5
D: TRBD1
V: TRBV15
CDR3: CATSRDGTEYQPQHF
DNA: TGTGCCACCAGCAGAGACGGGACAGAATATCAGCCCCAGCATTTT

size: .
J: TRBJ2-7
D: TRBD1
V: TRBV5-1
CDR3: CASSQGQGDPYEQYF
DNA: TGCGCCAGCAGTCAAGGACAGGGGGACCCCTACGAGCAGTACTTC